This T cell receptor beta chain was observed in a study of cytomegalovirus exposure and HLA in healthy donors. Notes on the study in general: Productive status was seen about 87% or about 30% of the time for most TCR beta V segments in an earlier analysis.

CDR3 length equals 13 residues. V was pared by 5 bases and J by 0 bases, with 8 bases between. Germline values: CDR1 ENHRY, CDR2 SYGVKD. Of note for this clone: Its specificity is not known.

The PCR had 60 Vbeta and 13 Jbeta primers. Only in-frame clones appear in the TCRdb table, and some are missing; sequencing was by immunoSEQ multiplex PCR. Its table records over 80,000 clones. Sequenced sample: PBMCs. The receptor comes from a girl between 10 and 17 years old in good health and CMV-seropositive. This chain joins TRBV10-3 and TRBJ2-7; D possibly corresponds to TRBD1 (6 bases). For the CDR3, the DNA is TGTGCCATCAGTCAGGGGACCTCCTACGAGCAGTACTTC. Translated, it gives CAISQGTSYEQYF.